A single sample gave rise to the 10 T cell receptor beta chains below, sequenced in a study of blood T cell repertoires in COVID-19. The protocol was immunoSEQ multiplex PCR, while the TCRdb copy is restricted to in-frame clones and leaves out a portion. The sample has about 110,000 clones, approximately 85% seen once; the top ten hold 16%. The sequenced sample was peripheral blood. These receptors all come from a woman aged 55-70 years with acute or convalescent COVID-19.

The chain carries TRBV28 and TRBJ2-7; 7 nucleotides agree with TRBD1. Germline CDR1 MDHEN, CDR2 SYDVKM. The V gene end was trimmed by 3 bases and the J gene end by 7 bases; junction bases not matched to a gene: 6. The CDR3 is 13 residues long. The DNA for the CDR3 is TGTGCCAGCAGTTTCAACAGGGGTAGGGAGCAGTACTTC. Its translation is CASSFNRGREQYF.

In this sample, this clone turned up once. The chain uses TRBV12-3 or TRBV12-4 and TRBJ1-6; no clear D. This CDR3 is built from 13 residues. Trimming left V 4 bases short and J 9 bases short, with 10 bases between. CDR3: CASSSGGGSPLHF. CDR3 nucleotides: TGTGCCAGCAGTTCGGGAGGTGGTTCACCCCTCCACTTT.

This clone was seen at least ten times. The rearrangement links TRBV9 to TRBJ2-3, with 7 bases that match TRBD2. The CDR3 totals 15 residues. Per the germline V gene, CDR1 is SGDLS and CDR2 is YYNGEE. Germline trimming cut 1 base from V and 2 bases from J; bases unmatched to any gene: 4. The CDR3 DNA sequence: TGTGCCAGCAGCGTATCAGCGGGGAACACAGATACGCAGTATTTT. Its protein product is CASSVSAGNTDTQYF.

V and J are TRBV5-1 and TRBJ2-5; 7 bases align to TRBD1. Losses at the gene ends were 0 bases for V and 3 bases for J; bases not matched to a gene: 5. CDR3 size: 15 residues. Germline V gene lookup returns CDR1 SGHRS and CDR2 YFSETQ. The CDR3 DNA sequence: TGCGCCAGCAGCTTGGCGGGACAGAATAAAGAGACCCAGTACTTC. Residues: CASSLAGQNKETQYF.

The chain carries TRBV7-6 and TRBJ1-2; D ambiguous. The V gene's germline CDR1 is SGHVS and CDR2 FNYEAQ. The CDR3 has 13 residues. With 2 bases removed from V and 4 bases from J, the gap between germline ends came to 8 bases. CDR3 DNA: TGTGCCAGCAGCTTATGGGCGGGCTATGGCTACACCTTC. Residues: CASSLWAGYGYTF.

The rearrangement links TRBV12-3 or TRBV12-4 to TRBJ1-2, with D unclear. The CDR3 covers 13 residues. Trimming took off 7 bases at V and 2 bases at J, with 11 bases between the two ends. The CDR3 coding sequence is TGTGCCAGCATGGTTCGAGAAAACTATGGCTACACCTTC. It translates to CASMVRENYGYTF.

The chain uses TRBV6-2 or TRBV6-3 and TRBJ2-3; D is ambiguous. The CDR3 length is 14 residues. Trimming pared 4 bases from V and 2 bases from J, leaving 10 bases between. Germline V gene lookup returns CDR1 MNHEY and CDR2 SVGEGT. CDR3 nucleotides: TGTGCCAGCAGTTCAGAACAACACACAGATACGCAGTATTTT. This sequence encodes CASSSEQHTDTQYF.

The chain recombines TRBV7-2 with TRBJ2-5; D may be TRBD1 (6 bases). V lost 5 bases to trimming and J lost 2 bases, with 15 bases between them. CDR1 is SGHTA and CDR2 is FQGNSA in the germline V gene. The CDR3 totals 15 residues. The CDR3 is CASSVAQGFQETQYF. CDR3 in DNA: TGTGCCAGCAGCGTCGCTCAGGGGTTTCAAGAGACCCAGTACTTC.

The chain recombines TRBV7-2 with TRBJ2-5; D possibly corresponds to TRBD2 (6 bases). V was cut by 5 bases and J by 2 bases, with 12 bases left in between. From germline, CDR1 is SGHTA and CDR2 FQGNSA. The CDR3 length is 14 residues. As DNA, the CDR3 is TGTGCCAGCAGCCGGGGGATCGGGCAAGAGACCCAGTACTTC. Its translation: CASSRGIGQETQYF.

The V and J genes are TRBV6-2 or TRBV6-3 and TRBJ2-1, with 8 bases identical to TRBD2. The V gene end was trimmed by 5 bases and the J gene end by 8 bases; junction bases not matched to a gene: 8. The CDR3 covers 14 residues. Germline V gene sequence: CDR1 MNHEY, CDR2 SVGEGT. DNA of the CDR3: TGTGCCAGCAGTCCCGGGACTAGTGTCTATGAGCAGTTCTTC. This gives the protein CASSPGTSVYEQFF.